The subject of this entry is one T cell receptor beta chain. This clonotype showed up many times. The clone's antigen remains unknown. The sample holds no much larger clone one base away, and base qualities are not on file. The entry originates in a study of regulatory T cells in long-lasting Graves disease (dated by TCRdb to the early 2020s). A note on the overall study: To count as having persistent Graves' disease, a patient had to have received antithyroid drug treatment for over 5 years with TSH receptor autoantibodies remaining persistently positive. This study used TCR sequencing and RNA sequencing of peripheral blood to compare persistent Graves' disease patients against newly diagnosed Graves' disease patients. In the clinical cohort, patients with persistent Graves' disease had used antithyroid drugs for an average of about 9.3 years. TCR sequencing covered some 13 persistent and 20 newly diagnosed Graves' disease patients, some 33 samples in total. The study took place in China and was registered as a clinical trial. Points the paper makes about the study in general: The study examined only peripheral blood because the primary lesion, thyroid tissue, could not be accessed. Sequencing and analysis were restricted to the TCR beta chain. Persistent patients shared more public clonotypes among themselves (approximately 2,500) than newly diagnosed patients did (about 900). Persistent disease showed preferential use of TRBV28, TRBJ1-2 and TRBJ2-5, whereas newly diagnosed disease favored TRBV20-1 and TRBJ2-1. Compared with newly diagnosed patients, patients with persistent Graves' disease had lower TCR Shannon entropy and fewer highly expanded clones, which suggests clonal expansion. The small sample size was acknowledged by the authors as a limitation that may reduce accuracy.

Receptor libraries were prepared by multiplex PCR. The instrument was an Illumina HiSeq 4000. CDR3 regions were amplified by Arm-PCR with iRepertoire HTBI primers to construct TCR beta libraries. PCR products were gel purified before sequencing. The authors' analysis ran thus. Gene usage analysis of CDR3 amino acid clonotypes used the roughly 62 TRBV and around 14 TRBJ segments found across samples. COPE and FqMerger were used to merge filtered high-quality paired reads into contigs. Contigs were aligned with BLAST to IMGT TRBV, TRBD and TRBJ reference genes, and CDR3 was defined per IMGT. Highly expanded clones were defined as clonotypes with a frequency above 0.1%. Shannon entropy served as the measure of repertoire diversity, while the Gini coefficient captured V-J evenness. A clonotype was considered public if more than one individual shared it. Clones were called with MiXCR by TCRdb after fastp trimmed the public reads at Q25, and only in-frame beta chains were retained. Identical CDR3 proteins give one entry, which carries the most common genes and DNA. TCRdb, rather than the study authors, made the V and J calls. Across this sample there are 450,000 or so distinct CDR3 sequences, with 20% to 25% seen only once. The biggest ten clones account for approximately 8% of the sample.

Reading the label with the study, this specimen's time point is: persistent/refractory GD, antithyroid drugs over 5 years with positive TRAb. For both TCR sequencing and RNA sequencing, RNA was extracted from PBMCs using TRIzol. The diagnosis of Graves' disease was made according to American Thyroid Association guidelines. The patients came from an endocrinology department in Xi'an, China. Each patient gave 8.5 to 9.5 milliliters of peripheral blood, collected in an EDTA anticoagulant tube. PBMCs were isolated by Ficoll Paque Plus density gradient separation without further T cell sorting. An Agilent 2100 Bioanalyzer and agarose gel were used to check RNA quality, and a NanoDrop 2000 was used to measure RNA concentration. CDR1 and CDR2 (SGHNT, YENEEA) derive from the germline V gene. V drops 5 bases and J drops 5 bases, leaving 18 bases in between. The CDR3 goes from the cysteine to the phenylalanine over 15 residues. The sequence is cut down to CDR3 DNA, 45 bases in frame from base 1.

This TCR was recovered from a female donor with Graves disease. The material was peripheral blood mononuclear cells (PBMCs), obtained when the disease was refractory, from a patient treated with antithyroid drugs. Here the chain combines TRBV11-3 and TRBJ2-5; the D region is possibly TRBD1 or TRBD2, each matching across 5 bases. Here is the DNA: TGTGCCAGCAGCGAGGGGCCAGGGAATAGCGAGACCCAGTACTTC. Its protein product is CASSEGPGNSETQYF.